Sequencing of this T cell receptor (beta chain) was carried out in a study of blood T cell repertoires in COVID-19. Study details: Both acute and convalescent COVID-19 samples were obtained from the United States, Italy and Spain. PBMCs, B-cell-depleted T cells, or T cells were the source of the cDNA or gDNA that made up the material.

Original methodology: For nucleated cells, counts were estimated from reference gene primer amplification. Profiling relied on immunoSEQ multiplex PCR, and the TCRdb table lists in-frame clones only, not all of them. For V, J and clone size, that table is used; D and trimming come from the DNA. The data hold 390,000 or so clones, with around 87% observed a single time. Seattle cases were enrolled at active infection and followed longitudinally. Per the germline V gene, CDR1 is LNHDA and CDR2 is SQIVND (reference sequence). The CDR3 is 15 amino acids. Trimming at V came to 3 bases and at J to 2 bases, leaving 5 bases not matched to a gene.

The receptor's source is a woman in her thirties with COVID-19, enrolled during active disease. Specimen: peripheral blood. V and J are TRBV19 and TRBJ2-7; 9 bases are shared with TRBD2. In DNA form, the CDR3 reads TGTGCCAGTAGTATCCGTAGCGGGGGAACCTACGAGCAGTACTTC. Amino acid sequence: CASSIRSGGTYEQYF.